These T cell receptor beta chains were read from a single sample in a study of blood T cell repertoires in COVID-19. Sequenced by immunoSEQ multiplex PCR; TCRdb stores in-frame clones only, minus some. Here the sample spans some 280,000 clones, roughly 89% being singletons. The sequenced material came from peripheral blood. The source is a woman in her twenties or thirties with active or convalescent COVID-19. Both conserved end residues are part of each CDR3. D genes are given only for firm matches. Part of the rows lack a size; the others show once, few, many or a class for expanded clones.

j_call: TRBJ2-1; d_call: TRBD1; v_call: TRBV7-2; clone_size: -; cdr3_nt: TGTGCCAGCAGCGCCCGGGACAGGGGCGGCGATGAGCAGTTCTTC; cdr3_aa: CASSARDRGGDEQFF
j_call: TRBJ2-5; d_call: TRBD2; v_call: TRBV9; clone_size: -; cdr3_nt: TGTGCCAGCAGTACTAGCGGGTTCCAAGAGACCCAGTACTTC; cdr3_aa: CASSTSGFQETQYF
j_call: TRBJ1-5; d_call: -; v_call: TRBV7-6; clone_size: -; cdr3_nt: TGTGCCAGCAGCCCCCGGACTGATCAGCCCCAGCATTTT; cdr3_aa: CASSPRTDQPQHF
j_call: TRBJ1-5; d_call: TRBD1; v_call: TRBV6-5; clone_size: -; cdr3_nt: TGTGCCAGCAGTCCACAGGGGGCCTTCCAGCCCCAGCATTTT; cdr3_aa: CASSPQGAFQPQHF
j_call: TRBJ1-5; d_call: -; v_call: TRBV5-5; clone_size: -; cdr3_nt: TGTGCCAGCAGCTTGGCCGGAGACCAGCCCCAGCATTTT; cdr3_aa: CASSLAGDQPQHF
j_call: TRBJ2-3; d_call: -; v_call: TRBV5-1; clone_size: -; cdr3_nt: TGCGCCAGCAGCTTGGACAGCCGCACAGATACGCAGTATTTT; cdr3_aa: CASSLDSRTDTQYF
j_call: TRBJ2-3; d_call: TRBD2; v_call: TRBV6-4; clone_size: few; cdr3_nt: TGTGCCAGCAGTGACAGCTTTAGCGGGGGGGGCACAGATACGCAGTATTTT; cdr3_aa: CASSDSFSGGGTDTQYF
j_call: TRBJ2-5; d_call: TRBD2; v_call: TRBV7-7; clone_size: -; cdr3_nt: TGTGCTAGCAGCCCCCTGGCGGGGGGGCCTGAGGAGACCCAGTACTTC; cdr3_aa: CASSPLAGGPEETQYF
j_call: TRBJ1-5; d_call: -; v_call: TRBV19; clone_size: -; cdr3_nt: TGTGCCAGTAGTCTCGGGTATAGCAATCAGCCCCAGCATTTT; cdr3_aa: CASSLGYSNQPQHF
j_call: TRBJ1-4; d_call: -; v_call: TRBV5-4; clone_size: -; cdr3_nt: TGTGCCAGCAGCTTGAGCGTGCCGGGGGAACTGTTTTTT; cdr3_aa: CASSLSVPGELFF
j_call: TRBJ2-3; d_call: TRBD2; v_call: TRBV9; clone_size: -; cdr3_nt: TGTGCCTCCTCCCGGCGGGGGGCCGGGGTGGCAGATACGCAGTATTTT; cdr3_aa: CASSRRGAGVADTQYF
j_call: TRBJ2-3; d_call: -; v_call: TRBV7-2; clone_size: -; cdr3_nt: TGTGCCAGCAGCATGGATAGGGGAGATACGCAGTATTTT; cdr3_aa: CASSMDRGDTQYF
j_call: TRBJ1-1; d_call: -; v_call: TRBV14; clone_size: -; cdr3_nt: TGTGCCAGCAGCCCCAACAGGGTAGAGAACACTGAAGCTTTCTTT; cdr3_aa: CASSPNRVENTEAFF
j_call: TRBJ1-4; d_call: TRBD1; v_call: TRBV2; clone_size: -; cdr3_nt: TGTGCCACTCGACAGGGGGCCTCAACTAATGAAAAACTGTTTTTT; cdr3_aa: CATRQGASTNEKLFF
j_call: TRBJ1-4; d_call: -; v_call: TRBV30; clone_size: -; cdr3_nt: TGTGCCTGGTCTCAGGGTACGACTAATGAAAAACTGTTTTTT; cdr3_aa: CAWSQGTTNEKLFF
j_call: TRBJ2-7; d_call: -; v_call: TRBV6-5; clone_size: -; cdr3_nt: TGTGCCAGCGCGCGGGCCCAAAGTGGTGAGCAGTACTTC; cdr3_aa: CASARAQSGEQYF
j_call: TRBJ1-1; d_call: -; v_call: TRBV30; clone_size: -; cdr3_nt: TGTGCCTGGAGGCTGGGGGGGGGTCTTGAAGCTTTCTTT; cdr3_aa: CAWRLGGGLEAFF
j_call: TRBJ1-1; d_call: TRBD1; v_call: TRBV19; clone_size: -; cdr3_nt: TGTGCCAGTAGCTCCACAGGGGGCTTGAACACTGAAGCTTTCTTT; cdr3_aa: CASSSTGGLNTEAFF